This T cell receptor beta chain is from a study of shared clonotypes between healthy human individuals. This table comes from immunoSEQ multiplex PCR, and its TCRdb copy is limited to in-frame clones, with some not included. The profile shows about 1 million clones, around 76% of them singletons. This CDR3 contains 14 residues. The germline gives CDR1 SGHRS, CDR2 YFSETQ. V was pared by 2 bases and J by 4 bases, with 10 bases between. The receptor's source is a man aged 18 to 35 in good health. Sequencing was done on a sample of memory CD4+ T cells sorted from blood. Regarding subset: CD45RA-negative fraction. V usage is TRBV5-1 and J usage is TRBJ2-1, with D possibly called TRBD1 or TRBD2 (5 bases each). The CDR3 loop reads CASSLGDPYNEQFF. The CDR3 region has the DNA TGCGCCAGCAGCTTAGGGGACCCGTACAATGAGCAGTTCTTC.